The 21 T cell receptor beta chains given below trace back to one sample, sequenced in a study of T-cell reconstitution after alpha-beta-depleted transplantation in children. The TCRbeta library incorporated unique molecular identifiers. Each CDR3 protein gets one entry after TCRdb re-called the PCR reads with MiXCR. The sample carries about 640,000 distinct CDR3 sequences, roughly 15% recorded once. The sequenced sample was PBMCs from the stem cell graft donor, obtained from the stem cell graft. These receptors were obtained from a human donor who donated a stem cell graft to a child with acute myeloid leukemia.

In this sample, this clonotype turned up once. This sequence may be a read error, since a much larger clone differs from it by one base. The gene calls are TRBV29-1 and TRBJ2-3; maybe TRBD2 (6 bases). Trimming took 7 bases from V and 1 from J, leaving 12 bases between them. Per germline, CDR1 SQVTM and CDR2 ANQGSEA. This CDR3 has 13 residues. The CDR3 nucleotides are TGCAGCGGCCAACGGGACTGCACAGATACGCAGTATTTT. The encoded protein is CSGQRDCTDTQYF.

For this clonotype: Given a much more abundant clone one base away, this may be a read error. The chain carries TRBV18 and TRBJ2-1, with TRBD1 matching over 8 bases. Trimming took 5 bases from V and 7 from J; bases not matched to a gene: 7. From germline, CDR1 is KGHSH and CDR2 LQKENI. CDR3 length: 14 amino acids. For the CDR3, the DNA is TGTGCCAGCTCAAGGGACAGGAACGTAAATGAGCAGTTCTTC. It codes for CASSRDRNVNEQFF.

This clonotype has just a few counts. The chain joins TRBV7-8 to TRBJ2-5, with TRBD1 matching 8 bases. This CDR3 is 16 amino acids long. Germline-derived CDR1 and CDR2 are SGHVS and FQNEAQ. V lost 5 bases, J lost 3 bases, and 11 bases stayed unmatched. CDR3 nucleotide sequence: TGTGCCAGCAGCCCCTCGGACAGGGAGAAGGAAGAGACCCAGTACTTC. Translating gives CASSPSDREKEETQYF.

The genes are TRBV11-1 and TRBJ2-7, with 10 bases identical to TRBD1. The CDR3 spans 15 residues. Germline CDR1 reads SGHAT; CDR2 reads FQDESV (reference sequence). V lost 4 bases to trimming and J lost 3 bases; unmatched junction nucleotides: 6. CDR3 bases: TGTGCCAGCAGCTGGACCGGGACAGGGGTCTACGAGCAGTACTTC. The encoded protein is CASSWTGTGVYEQYF.

This clonotype was counted only a few times. The chain carries TRBV7-9 and TRBJ2-7, with TRBD1 matching 7 bases. After removal of 7 bases from V and 1 base from J, the junction contained 4 bases not matched to a gene. The CDR3 runs to 13 residues. Germline assignment: CDR1 SEHNR and CDR2 FQNEAQ (reference sequence). This chain's CDR3 is CASTATGSYEQYV. CDR3 bases: TGTGCCAGCACCGCGACAGGGTCCTACGAGCAGTACGTC.

In its sample, this clonotype was seen a few times. The chain is built from TRBV11-3 and TRBJ2-1; 7 bases match TRBD1. Unmatched junction bases numbered 7, after V lost 5 bases and J lost 0 bases. Per germline, CDR1 SGHNT and CDR2 YENEEA. This CDR3 is 16 amino acids long. CDR3: CASSPTDRDSYNEQFF. DNA for the CDR3: TGTGCCAGCAGCCCCACCGACAGGGACTCCTACAATGAGCAGTTCTTC.

This clonotype was counted ten times or more. The chain uses TRBV10-3 and TRBJ1-5, with D uncertain. The CDR3 is made up of 12 amino acids. V shed 3 bases and J shed 1 base, with 1 base lying between them. Germline CDR1 reads ENHRY; CDR2 reads SYGVKD. CDR3 DNA: TGTGCCATCAGTGACAGCAATCAGCCCCAGCATTTT. It translates to CAISDSNQPQHF.

The chain carries TRBV2 and TRBJ2-2; possibly TRBD1 for D (5 bases). Trimming removed 1 base at V and 7 bases at J, with 10 bases between. Germline V gives CDR1 SNHLY, CDR2 FYNNEI. The CDR3 is 14 amino acids. The CDR3 loop reads CASSEGKGIGELFF. The CDR3 region has the DNA TGTGCCAGCAGTGAAGGAAAGGGGATCGGGGAGCTGTTTTTT.

This clonotype was seen many times. The chain uses TRBV20-1 and TRBJ2-5; D call uncertain. With 6 bases removed from V and 0 bases from J, the gap between germline ends came to 14 bases. Germline assignment: CDR1 DFQATT and CDR2 SNEGSKA (reference sequence). The CDR3 consists of 14 residues. The CDR3 coding sequence is TGCAGTGCCCCGCGAGGCGAGAACCAAGAGACCCAGTACTTC. The encoded protein is CSAPRGENQETQYF.

A few counts support this clonotype. The chain recombines TRBV7-2 with TRBJ2-1, with 14 bases aligning to TRBD2. V dropped 6 bases and J dropped 7; count of bases not matched to a gene: 8. The CDR3 has 16 amino acids. Germline CDR1 SGHTA, CDR2 FQGNSA. The CDR3 DNA is TGTGCCAGCAGTTTTAGGACTAGCGGGGGGCCTAATGAGCAGTTCTTC. It codes for CASSFRTSGGPNEQFF.

The chain carries TRBV24-1 and TRBJ2-3; 7 nucleotides line up with TRBD2. Germline loops: CDR1 KGHDR, CDR2 SFDVKD. The CDR3 spans 16 residues. V lost 2 bases, J lost 6 bases, and 10 bases stayed unmatched. The CDR3 loop is CATSDSPTSSGDTQYF. CDR3 sequence (DNA): TGTGCCACCAGTGATTCCCCGACTAGCAGTGGGGATACGCAGTATTTT.

This clonotype appeared a few times. This chain joins TRBV24-1 and TRBJ2-1; 10 nucleotides line up with TRBD1. V lost 6 bases, J lost 8 bases, and 6 bases stayed unmatched. Germline V lookup: CDR1 KGHDR, CDR2 SFDVKD. The CDR3 loop spans 14 amino acids. The CDR3 sequence is CATSQTGGEDEQFF. CDR3 in DNA: TGTGCCACCAGTCAGACAGGGGGCGAAGATGAGCAGTTCTTC.

The chain links TRBV5-1 to TRBJ2-3; D assignment may be TRBD1 or TRBD2 (6 bases each). This CDR3 is built from 14 residues. Per germline, CDR1 SGHRS and CDR2 YFSETQ. Trimming took 4 bases from V and 2 from J, leaving 11 bases between them. CDR3 protein: CASSDRGDTDTQYF. Here the CDR3 DNA reads TGCGCCAGCAGCGATAGGGGGGACACAGATACGCAGTATTTT.

This clonotype has a handful of counts. CDR3 in DNA: TGTGCCAGCAGACCGCTGGGTACGGACTATGGCTACACCTTC. This sequence encodes CASRPLGTDYGYTF. The chain couples TRBV12-3 or TRBV12-4 to TRBJ1-2, with D hard to call. V lost 6 bases to trimming and J lost 3 bases, with 14 bases between them. The CDR3 spans 14 residues.

This clonotype was found a few times. CDR3 loop: CASSLEGLGSPLHF. In DNA, the CDR3 is TGCGCCAGCAGCTTGGAGGGTTTGGGTTCACCCCTCCACTTT. The V gene is TRBV5-1, the J gene TRBJ1-6; D is unclear. The CDR3 extends over 14 amino acids. Germline CDR1 and CDR2: SGHRS and YFSETQ. V was clipped by 0 bases and J by 9 bases, with 10 bases between them.

Remarks on this clonotype: A much larger clone lies a single base off, so this may be a read error. The V call is TRBV20-1, the J call TRBJ2-2; the D gene is possibly TRBD2 (5 bases). In germline, CDR1 is DFQATT, CDR2 SNEGSKA (reference sequence). The V and J ends lost 0 bases and 1 base respectively, with 12 bases between them. The CDR3 has 16 residues. The CDR3 region is CSARDRAAGNTGELFF. The CDR3 nucleotides read TGCAGTGCTAGAGATCGGGCCGCGGGGAACACCGGGGAGCTGTTTTTT.

The CDR3 here is CASSLALAQDTDTQYF. The CDR3 DNA reads as TGTGCCAGCAGCTTAGCTCTAGCCCAGGACACAGATACGCAGTATTTT. The V and J genes are TRBV7-2 and TRBJ2-3, with D possibly TRBD2 on 5 matching bases. This CDR3 is built from 16 residues. The germline V gene encodes CDR1 SGHTA and CDR2 FQGNSA. V was trimmed by 0 bases and J by 2 bases, leaving 12 bases between them.

This clonotype was seen ten or more times. The V gene is TRBV20-1, the J gene TRBJ2-3; TRBD2 matches 8 bases. CDR1 is DFQATT and CDR2 is SNEGSKA in the germline V gene (reference sequence). This CDR3 region has 17 residues. The V and J ends lost 6 bases and 5 bases, in that order; junction bases with no gene match: 19. Here the CDR3 DNA reads TGCAGTGCCCGGGGGCGGTACGGGGGGGCCGAGGAAGATACGCAGTATTTT. As protein: CSARGRYGGAEEDTQYF.

The chain couples TRBV30 to TRBJ2-5, with D perhaps matching TRBD2 (5 bases). Per germline, CDR1 GTSNPN and CDR2 SVGIG (reference sequence). Trimming shortened V by 7 bases and J by 5 bases, and 23 bases separated the two germline ends. This CDR3 is built from 15 residues. The CDR3 region is CALDPGNSLGETQYF. CDR3 in DNA: TGTGCCTTGGACCCCGGGAATTCACTCGGGGAGACCCAGTACTTC.

This clonotype has a count of ten or more. This sequence joins TRBV20-1 and TRBJ2-1; D may correspond to TRBD1 or TRBD2 (5 bases each). Germline CDR1 and CDR2: DFQATT and SNEGSKA (reference sequence). V lost 3 bases and J 5 bases, leaving 11 bases between the germline ends. CDR3 length: 13 amino acids. Here the CDR3 DNA reads TGCAGTGCTAGGGGGGTCCTTGACAATGAGCAGTTCTTC. Amino acids: CSARGVLDNEQFF.

There are many counts of this clonotype. The CDR3 loop is CASSQGVWGANYGYTF. CDR3 bases: TGTGCCAGCAGCCAAGGGGTCTGGGGGGCGAACTATGGCTACACCTTC. V gene TRBV4-2 combines with J gene TRBJ1-2, with D perhaps TRBD1 (6 bases). Trimming shortened V by 1 base and J by 2 bases, and 14 bases separated the two germline ends. Per germline, CDR1 LGHNA and CDR2 YNFKEQ. The CDR3 has 16 amino acids.